A selection of T cell receptor beta chains follows, all from one sample in a study of Ad26.COV2.S vaccination and SARS-CoV-2 variants. Profiling relied on immunoSEQ multiplex PCR, and the TCRdb table lists in-frame clones only, not all of them. The table records more than 300,000 clones, around 89% of them present only once. This specimen consisted of peripheral blood, obtained in a trial of Ad26.COV2.S vaccine versus placebo. The receptor set was obtained from a person aged 18 to 59 who received the Ad26.COV2.S COVID-19 vaccine or a placebo. CDR3s include the opening cysteine and the closing phenylalanine or tryptophan. The D gene is left open where the match is weak.

v_gene	len	j_gene	d_gene	CDR3aa
TRBV7-6	14	TRBJ1-4	.	CASSPPGEVTKLFF
TRBV24-1	15	TRBJ2-2	.	CATSDGRVGTGELFF
TRBV7-3	14	TRBJ2-7	TRBD1	CASSLDRGMYEQYF
TRBV11-2	16	TRBJ2-5	TRBD2	CASSLGAGGSQETQYF
TRBV4-3	15	TRBJ1-1	TRBD1	CASSQDTGVLTEAFF
TRBV9	13	TRBJ2-2	.	CASSVGGTGELFF
TRBV5-4	14	TRBJ1-1	.	CASSLDSQRTEAFF
TRBV6-6	16	TRBJ1-1	TRBD1	CASSAGTGTVTVEAFF
TRBV3-1/TRBV3-2	14	TRBJ2-7	.	CASSQRDGGNEQYF
TRBV20-1	11	TRBJ2-7	.	CSASLGYEQYF
TRBV9	18	TRBJ1-6	.	CASSDHRDEGTLNSPLHF
TRBV30	14	TRBJ1-5	.	CAWSAGALNQPQHF
TRBV6-1	14	TRBJ1-1	.	CASSESGLNTEAFF
TRBV18	14	TRBJ2-7	TRBD2	CASSPTLRGYEQYF
TRBV19	20	TRBJ2-5	TRBD2	CASSIGFTGRDVGLSPTQYF
TRBV2	17	TRBJ2-3	TRBD2	CASSPDLGGSGTDTQYF
TRBV2	15	TRBJ1-6	.	CASSGRAGGNSPLHF
TRBV9	18	TRBJ2-5	.	CASSGGRTGFGYRETQYF
TRBV6-2/TRBV6-3	15	TRBJ1-5	.	CASSYSSGGSAPQHF
TRBV7-2	13	TRBJ1-6	TRBD1	CASSLGTVSPLHF
TRBV10-3	13	TRBJ2-5	TRBD1	CAISGTVEETQYF
TRBV7-9	18	TRBJ2-1	.	CASTSPQTPGASYNEQFF
TRBV19	16	TRBJ1-6	TRBD1	CASSIGTGVVNSPLHF
TRBV20-1	11	TRBJ1-2	.	CSAPVLNGYTF
TRBV30	15	TRBJ2-5	.	CAWSVLGRFQETQYF
TRBV15	15	TRBJ2-1	.	CATSRDAHPYNEQFF
TRBV4-3	14	TRBJ1-2	.	CASSQGRGQTGYTF
TRBV4-3	19	TRBJ1-2	TRBD1	CASSEGDRTGGLMYYGYTF
TRBV7-9	14	TRBJ1-2	TRBD1	CASSFQGADYGYTF
TRBV18	13	TRBJ2-1	TRBD2	CASNYGGYNEQFF
TRBV7-9	11	TRBJ1-2	.	CASSPLYGYTF
TRBV9	14	TRBJ2-6	.	CASTEGLRANVLTF
TRBV10-3	12	TRBJ1-2	.	CAITEEFYGYTF
TRBV30	15	TRBJ2-2	TRBD2	CAWSRSGRSSGELFF
TRBV28	13	TRBJ1-1	TRBD1	CASTKTGKTEAFF
TRBV18	13	TRBJ2-1	.	CASSPNGYNEQFF
TRBV4-3	16	TRBJ1-6	.	CASSQVSAVYNSPLHF
TRBV7-3	14	TRBJ2-1	.	CASSYDQGGGEQFF
TRBV4-3	15	TRBJ1-4	.	CASSQYRELTEKLFF
TRBV6-4	15	TRBJ2-1	TRBD2	CASSDGLADYNEQFF
TRBV6-4	15	TRBJ1-5	TRBD1	CASRQGAYSNQPQHF
TRBV11-2	11	TRBJ2-7	.	CASSPGDEQYF
TRBV3-1/TRBV3-2	14	TRBJ1-2	.	CASSPPWESYGYTF
TRBV5-4	14	TRBJ2-7	TRBD2	CASSRGGTGYEQYF
TRBV30	15	TRBJ1-2	.	CAWFARNPSNYGYTF
TRBV4-1	17	TRBJ2-1	TRBD1	CASSHLMRDRKYNEQFF
TRBV6-2/TRBV6-3	16	TRBJ2-3	TRBD2	CASSRQTSGSFNTQYF
TRBV9	15	TRBJ2-1	TRBD1	CASGRQTGSLGEQFF
TRBV11-2	14	TRBJ2-3	TRBD2	CASSQTSGSDTQYF
TRBV30	15	TRBJ1-6	.	CAWSVLVSYNSPLHF
TRBV7-3	19	TRBJ2-6	.	CASSPQGGPSRSGANVLTF
TRBV27	13	TRBJ2-7	.	CASSLASSYEQYF